This T cell receptor (beta chain) was sequenced for a study of blood T cell repertoires in COVID-19. About the research overall: Sample material is recorded as cDNA or gDNA derived from T cells, B-cell-depleted T cells, or PBMCs.

The germline V gene encodes CDR1 MRHNA and CDR2 SNTAGT. Trimming took 3 bases from V and 5 from J; bases not matched to a gene: 5. The CDR3 covers 15 residues. This clone is medium-sized. Original processing methods: Reference gene primers were amplified, and this amplification served to estimate nucleated cell counts. Only in-frame clones appear in the TCRdb table, and some are missing; sequencing was by immunoSEQ multiplex PCR. For V, J and clone size, that table is used; D and trimming come from the DNA. Of some 150,000 clones listed, roughly 90% were seen once; the top ten hold around 0.91%. The clonotype originates from a woman between 50 and 59 years old with acute or convalescent COVID-19. Sequencing input: peripheral blood. This chain connects TRBV6-4 to TRBJ2-3; 10 bases align to TRBD2. The CDR3 sequence: CASSDLAGGGDTQYF. The DNA of the CDR3 is TGTGCCAGCAGTGATTTAGCGGGAGGTGGAGATACGCAGTATTTT.